Each of the 8 T cell receptor beta chains below was sequenced from the same sample in a study of cytomegalovirus exposure and HLA in healthy donors (dated by TCRdb to about 2017). Preparation of the library involved the immunoSEQ multiplex PCR assay. The multiplex PCR relied on a mix of 60 forward primers for TCR Vbeta segments and 13 reverse primers for TCR Jbeta segments. The clones in this table, taken by TCRdb from immuneACCESS, are in-frame only. Not every clone is retained; where verified, under half of the shortfall comes from an unresolved V gene, and the cause of the rest is unknown. The sample data list about 130,000 clones, and 75% to 85% of these were observed just once. The top ten hold 1% of the sample. Sequenced sample: PBMCs. All receptors come from a middle-aged man in good health and CMV-seronegative.

The chain combines TRBV6-1 with TRBJ2-5; D is ambiguous. The J call is uncertain, as TRBJ2-7 better fits the DNA end. Germline CDR1 reads MNHNS; CDR2 reads SASEGT. This CDR3 contains 11 residues. CDR3 amino acids: CASSDRYEQYF. CDR3 sequence (DNA): TGTGCCAGCAGTGACAGGTACGAGCAGTACTTC.

The chain links TRBV7-2 to TRBJ2-7, with D perhaps matching TRBD2 (5 bases). The germline CDR1 and CDR2 sequences are SGHTA and FQGNSA. The CDR3 is 13 amino acids. Trimming pared 2 bases from V and 6 bases from J, leaving 11 bases between. Here the CDR3 DNA reads TGTGCCAGCAGCTTACGAGGGAGCGGCGAGCAGTACTTC. Its translation: CASSLRGSGEQYF.

The chain recombines TRBV5-1 with TRBJ2-7; no reliable D call. Trimming left V 0 bases short and J 4 bases short, with 8 bases between. There are 13 residues in the CDR3. Germline loops: CDR1 SGHRS, CDR2 YFSETQ. The CDR3 nucleotides are TGCGCCAGCAGCTTGGGCAGATCGTACGAGCAGTACTTC. It yields the protein CASSLGRSYEQYF.

The chain joins TRBV7-2 to TRBJ2-1, with D perhaps matching TRBD1 (5 bases). The germline gives CDR1 SGHTA, CDR2 FQGNSA. V dropped 3 bases and J dropped 8 bases, with 17 bases sitting between them. The CDR3 spans 15 residues. The CDR3 DNA reads TGTGCCAGCAGCTTTGGTCAACCAAGGGGCTATGAGCAGTTCTTC. It specifies CASSFGQPRGYEQFF. The variable domain in full, with the rest retrieved from reference TRBV7-2 and TRBJ2-1, is GAGVSQSPSNKVTEKGKDVELRCDPISGHTALYWYRQSLGQGLEFLIYFQGNSAPDKSGLPSDRFSAERTGGSVSTLTIQRTQQEDSAVYLCASSFGQPRGYEQFFGPGTRLTVL.

Written as DNA, the CDR3 is TGTGCCATCAGTGACGGGCAGGGGTATCAGCCCCAGCATTTT. Amino acids: CAISDGQGYQPQHF. This sequence joins TRBV10-3 and TRBJ1-5; D may be TRBD1 (6 bases). The CDR3 spans 14 residues. Deletions cut 3 bases from V and 5 bases from J, with 11 bases between. The V gene's germline CDR1 is ENHRY and CDR2 SYGVKD.

The rearrangement uses TRBV6-5 and TRBJ2-3; 8 bases line up with TRBD1. CDR3 length equals 15 residues. The trim removed 6 bases at V and 6 bases at J, leaving 11 bases unmatched. CDR1 and CDR2 from the germline V gene are MNHEY and SVGAGI. This CDR3 reads CASSRTGSLSDTQYF. CDR3 nucleotides: TGTGCCAGCAGCCGGACAGGGTCACTTAGTGATACGCAGTATTTT.

The rearrangement uses TRBV30 and TRBJ2-2, with 9 bases matching TRBD1. The CDR3 contains 12 residues. V was clipped by 3 bases and J by 8 bases; unmatched bases: 1. The germline CDR1 and CDR2 sequences are GTSNPN and SVGIG (reference sequence). Written as DNA, the CDR3 is TGTGCCTGGAGGGGACAGGGTGGGGAGCTGTTTTTT. Amino acids: CAWRGQGGELFF.

The J gene is TRBJ1-5, the V gene TRBV28; D unresolved. There are 15 residues in the CDR3. Germline CDR1 is MDHEN and CDR2 is SYDVKM. V lost 7 bases, J lost 5 bases, and 18 bases lay in between. In nucleotides, the CDR3 is TGTGCCAGCACTCGGTCTGAGGGCGAGCATCAGCCCCAGCATTTT. As protein: CASTRSEGEHQPQHF.